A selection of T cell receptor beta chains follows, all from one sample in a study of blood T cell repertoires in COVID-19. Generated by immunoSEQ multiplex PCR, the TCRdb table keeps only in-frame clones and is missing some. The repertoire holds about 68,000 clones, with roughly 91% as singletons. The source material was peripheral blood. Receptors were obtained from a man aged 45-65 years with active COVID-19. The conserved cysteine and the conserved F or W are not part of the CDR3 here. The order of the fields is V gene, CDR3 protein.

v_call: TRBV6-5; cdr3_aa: ATISSGANVLT
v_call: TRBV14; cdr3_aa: ASSQEQDYEQY
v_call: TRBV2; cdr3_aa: ASSVVGQPQH
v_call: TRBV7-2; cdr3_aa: ASSLGGRLRNTEAF
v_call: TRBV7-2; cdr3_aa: ASSLGVLYEQY
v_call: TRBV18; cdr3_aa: ASSPNDGAYQETQY
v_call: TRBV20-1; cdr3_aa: SASTASYEQY
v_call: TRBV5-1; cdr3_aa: ASSDSGGAYNEQF
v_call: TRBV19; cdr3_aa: ASSIGGIGNNEQF
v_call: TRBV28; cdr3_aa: ASSFLVRGGNQPQH
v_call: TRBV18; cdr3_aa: ASSPAQETQY
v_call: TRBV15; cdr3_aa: ATSRGQPSNQPQH
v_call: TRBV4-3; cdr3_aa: ASSQVGEKRNTIY
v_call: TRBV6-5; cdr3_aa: ASSYSRDRHTGELF
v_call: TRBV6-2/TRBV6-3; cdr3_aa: ASSLRGPPYNEQF
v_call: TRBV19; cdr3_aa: ASSTTPRGYNYEQY
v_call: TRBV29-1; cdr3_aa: SVEGDSLYGYT
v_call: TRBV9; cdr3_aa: ASSVGQGAGGLEAF
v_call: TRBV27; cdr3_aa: ASWRGGDSTDTQY
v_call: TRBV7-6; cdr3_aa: ASSARQGMNTEAF
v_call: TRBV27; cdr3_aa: ASSRVYNSPLH
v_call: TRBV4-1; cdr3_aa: ASSPYPNRQSYEQY
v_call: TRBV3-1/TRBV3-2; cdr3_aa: ASTSRGQQGGTGELF
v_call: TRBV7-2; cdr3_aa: ASSLGASPPTQY
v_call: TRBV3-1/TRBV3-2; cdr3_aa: ASSQRETGGRGELF
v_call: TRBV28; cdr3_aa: ASSRQGPVSGANVLT